The rows below give T cell receptor beta chains drawn from one sample of a study of blood T cell repertoires in COVID-19. Sequencing used immunoSEQ multiplex PCR; TCRdb keeps in-frame clones, though not all of them. This table holds about 400,000 clones, approximately 90% found once. Sequencing used peripheral blood. Every receptor here comes from a woman in her twenties or thirties with acute or convalescent COVID-19. The CDR3 runs from the conserved cysteine through the conserved F or W. A D gene is named only where the DNA matches it firmly. Size is stated for part of the rows, as once, few or many counts, or as a class when the clone is expanded.

J: TRBJ2-7
V: TRBV7-9
size: -
D: -
DNA: TGTGCCAGCAGCTTAGAACGTCGGGAGCAGTACTTC
CDR3: CASSLERREQYF

J: TRBJ1-2
V: TRBV6-1
size: -
D: TRBD1
DNA: TGTGCCAGCAGTGAGAGGGGGCGTTCGGAAGGCTACACCTTC
CDR3: CASSERGRSEGYTF

J: TRBJ1-2
V: TRBV5-6
size: once
D: TRBD1
DNA: TGTGCCAGCAGCTTGGCCGACAGGGGGCTAAACTATGGCTACACCTTC
CDR3: CASSLADRGLNYGYTF

J: TRBJ1-3
V: TRBV6-6
size: -
D: -
DNA: TGTGCCAGCAAACTCTCTGGAAACACCATATATTTT
CDR3: CASKLSGNTIYF

J: TRBJ1-5
V: TRBV2
size: -
D: -
DNA: TGTGCCAGCAGCCCTTTTAGCAATCAGCCCCAGCATTTT
CDR3: CASSPFSNQPQHF

J: TRBJ2-1
V: TRBV3-1/TRBV3-2
size: -
D: TRBD2
DNA: TGTGCCAGCAGCCAAGTAGCGGGGGTGACCTACAATGAGCAGTTCTTC
CDR3: CASSQVAGVTYNEQFF

J: TRBJ2-5
V: TRBV19
size: -
D: -
DNA: TGTGCCAGTAGTGCCGGCAATGGGGGACGAGGGGGTCAAGAGACCCAGTACTTC
CDR3: CASSAGNGGRGGQETQYF

J: TRBJ2-1
V: TRBV29-1
size: -
D: -
DNA: TGCAGCGGGCGTACTAGGTACAATGAGCAGTTCTTC
CDR3: CSGRTRYNEQFF

J: TRBJ1-1
V: TRBV5-5
size: once
D: TRBD1
DNA: TGTGCCAGCAGCTTGATAATAGGGACAGCTGAAGCTTTCTTT
CDR3: CASSLIIGTAEAFF

J: TRBJ2-7
V: TRBV29-1
size: -
D: -
DNA: TGCAGCGGGGGCAGGGGCGCCTACGAGCAGTACTTC
CDR3: CSGGRGAYEQYF

J: TRBJ2-5
V: TRBV3-1/TRBV3-2
size: -
D: -
DNA: TGTGCCAGCAGCCCCGACAGCGACCTCTTCCAAGAGACCCAGTACTTC
CDR3: CASSPDSDLFQETQYF

J: TRBJ2-3
V: TRBV21-1
size: -
D: -
DNA: TGTGCCAGCAGCGAAGGGGCCACCATTCATCGGGATACGCAGTATTTT
CDR3: CASSEGATIHRDTQYF

J: TRBJ1-2
V: TRBV13
size: -
D: TRBD1
DNA: TGTGCCAGCAGCTTAGGTACCGGACAGGAGAAGTATGGCTACACCTTC
CDR3: CASSLGTGQEKYGYTF

J: TRBJ1-5
V: TRBV2
size: -
D: -
DNA: TGTGCCAGCAGAGATGACAAGGGGGGGTGGCCCCAGCATTTT
CDR3: CASRDDKGGWPQHF

J: TRBJ2-7
V: TRBV15
size: -
D: TRBD2
DNA: TGTGCCACCAGCAGGGGACTAGCGGGCGGGGAGCAGTACTTC
CDR3: CATSRGLAGGEQYF

J: TRBJ2-1
V: TRBV3-1/TRBV3-2
size: -
D: TRBD2
DNA: TGTGCCAGCAGCCTCGGGACTAGCGGGGGGGACAGGGTCTTC
CDR3: CASSLGTSGGDRVF

J: TRBJ2-7
V: TRBV5-1
size: -
D: -
DNA: TGCGCCAGCAGCCCCACTGCAGGGGTTGAGCAGTACTTC
CDR3: CASSPTAGVEQYF

J: TRBJ1-6
V: TRBV3-1/TRBV3-2
size: few
D: TRBD1
DNA: TGTGCCAGCAGCCAAAGGCAAGGGACAGGGAGTTCACCCCTCCACTTT
CDR3: CASSQRQGTGSSPLHF

J: TRBJ1-6
V: TRBV5-5
size: -
D: -
DNA: TGTGCCAGCAGCGAAGGGACATCGAGTTCACCCCTCCACTTT
CDR3: CASSEGTSSSPLHF

J: TRBJ1-1
V: TRBV11-3
size: -
D: -
DNA: TGTGCCAGCAGCTTAAGGCGGGGGACTGAAGCTTTCTTT
CDR3: CASSLRRGTEAFF

J: TRBJ1-5
V: TRBV3-1/TRBV3-2
size: -
D: -
DNA: TGTGCCAGCAGCCAAGCTTTTAGCAATCAGCCCCAGCATTTT
CDR3: CASSQAFSNQPQHF

J: TRBJ2-2
V: TRBV6-5
size: -
D: -
DNA: TGTGCCAGCAGTCCACTGAACACCGGGGAGCTGTTTTTT
CDR3: CASSPLNTGELFF

J: TRBJ2-7
V: TRBV2
size: -
D: TRBD1
DNA: TGTGCCAGCAAAAGGACAGGCAGCTCCTACGAGCAGTACTTC
CDR3: CASKRTGSSYEQYF

J: TRBJ1-5
V: TRBV6-5
size: -
D: TRBD1
DNA: TGTGCCAGCACTGTAAAACAGGGGATTCAGCCCCAGCATTTT
CDR3: CASTVKQGIQPQHF

J: TRBJ2-7
V: TRBV6-2/TRBV6-3
size: -
D: -
DNA: TGTGCCAGCAGCCGACGATCTAGTTGGTCCTACGAGCAGTACTTC
CDR3: CASSRRSSWSYEQYF

J: TRBJ2-1
V: TRBV24-1
size: -
D: -
DNA: TGTGCCACCAGTGATCGACAGGCCCGCTCCTACAATGAGCAGTTCTTC
CDR3: CATSDRQARSYNEQFF

J: TRBJ1-2
V: TRBV24-1
size: -
D: -
DNA: TGTGCCACCAGTGGGCAGGGAAGCGAGAGTAACTATGGCTACACCTTC
CDR3: CATSGQGSESNYGYTF

J: TRBJ2-1
V: TRBV29-1
size: -
D: -
DNA: TGCAGCGTGGTCAAGTTTGAGGCTGAGCAGTTCTTC
CDR3: CSVVKFEAEQFF

J: TRBJ1-1
V: TRBV19
size: once
D: -
DNA: TGTGCCAGTAGTATAGTGGGACACCTCACGGAGACTGAAGCTTTCTTT
CDR3: CASSIVGHLTETEAFF

J: TRBJ2-2
V: TRBV6-6
size: -
D: -
DNA: TGTGCCAGCAGTTTGGGCGGGGCGAACACCGGGGAGCTGTTTTTT
CDR3: CASSLGGANTGELFF

J: TRBJ2-5
V: TRBV6-1
size: -
D: -
DNA: TGTGCCAGCAGTGAATTCACGGGAATCCAAGAGACCCAGTACTTC
CDR3: CASSEFTGIQETQYF

J: TRBJ2-5
V: TRBV5-8
size: few
D: -
DNA: TGTGCCAGCAGCTTGAAGCGCGGCCCTTGGTACCAAGAGACCCAGTACTTC
CDR3: CASSLKRGPWYQETQYF

J: TRBJ1-5
V: TRBV6-5
size: once
D: -
DNA: TGTGCCAGCAGGGCGCGGGGAGCGAGCAATCAGCCCCAGCATTTT
CDR3: CASRARGASNQPQHF

J: TRBJ2-1
V: TRBV19
size: -
D: TRBD1
DNA: TGTGCCATCTCGACAGGGGGCTACAATGAGCAGTTCTTC
CDR3: CAISTGGYNEQFF

J: TRBJ2-5
V: TRBV18
size: -
D: -
DNA: TGTGCCAGCTCACCTGGCGGGGAGGAGACCCAGTACTTC
CDR3: CASSPGGEETQYF

J: TRBJ1-4
V: TRBV28
size: -
D: -
DNA: TGTGCCACCTCCCCCTCAACTAATGAAAAACTGTTTTTT
CDR3: CATSPSTNEKLFF

J: TRBJ2-5
V: TRBV3-1/TRBV3-2
size: -
D: TRBD1
DNA: TGTGCCAGCAGCCAGGGGTCCCGGACAGGCAAGGGGGAGACCCAGTACTTC
CDR3: CASSQGSRTGKGETQYF

J: TRBJ2-5
V: TRBV10-3
size: -
D: -
DNA: TGTGCCATCAGTGAGTACCGGGAGACCCAGTACTTC
CDR3: CAISEYRETQYF

J: TRBJ2-2
V: TRBV27
size: -
D: -
DNA: TGTGCCAGCAGTTTGAGTAGCACCGGGGAGCTGTTTTTT
CDR3: CASSLSSTGELFF

J: TRBJ2-1
V: TRBV2
size: -
D: -
DNA: TGTGCCAGCAGTGCGACCTACAGGGCCTACAATGAGCAGTTCTTC
CDR3: CASSATYRAYNEQFF

J: TRBJ1-3
V: TRBV9
size: -
D: TRBD1
DNA: TGTGCCAGCAGCGTCGATCAGGGGGTCTCTGGAAACACCATATATTTT
CDR3: CASSVDQGVSGNTIYF

J: TRBJ1-3
V: TRBV28
size: -
D: -
DNA: TGTGCCAGCAGTCCGGGACTGATTGGAAACACCATATATTTT
CDR3: CASSPGLIGNTIYF

J: TRBJ2-1
V: TRBV9
size: -
D: TRBD2
DNA: TGTGCCAGCAGCGTAGGGGGACTAGCCAATGAGCAGTTCTTC
CDR3: CASSVGGLANEQFF

J: TRBJ2-7
V: TRBV4-1
size: -
D: -
DNA: TGCGCCAGCAGCCAACAGGGAGGCTACGAGCAGTACTTC
CDR3: CASSQQGGYEQYF

J: TRBJ2-7
V: TRBV6-5
size: -
D: TRBD2
DNA: TGTGCCAGCAGTAAGAGCGGGGGTTCCTCCTACGAGCAGTACTTC
CDR3: CASSKSGGSSYEQYF

J: TRBJ1-1
V: TRBV4-1
size: -
D: -
DNA: TGCGCCAGCAGCCACGCAAACGGGAGGGGGGTTGACACTGAAGCTTTCTTT
CDR3: CASSHANGRGVDTEAFF

J: TRBJ2-1
V: TRBV6-2/TRBV6-3
size: -
D: -
DNA: TGTGCCAGCAGTTACCCGAGGGTTAGTTACAATGAGCAGTTCTTC
CDR3: CASSYPRVSYNEQFF

J: TRBJ2-5
V: TRBV25-1
size: -
D: -
DNA: TGTGCCAGCAGTGACCCCCGCCAACTTGCGGAGACCCAGTACTTC
CDR3: CASSDPRQLAETQYF

J: TRBJ1-1
V: TRBV10-3
size: -
D: TRBD1
DNA: TGTGCCATCAGTGACGGGACAGGTATACACACTGAAGCTTTCTTT
CDR3: CAISDGTGIHTEAFF

J: TRBJ1-1
V: TRBV6-5
size: -
D: -
DNA: TGTGCCAGCAGTTCGTGGAACACTGAAGCTTTCTTT
CDR3: CASSSWNTEAFF

J: TRBJ2-5
V: TRBV3-1/TRBV3-2
size: -
D: TRBD2
DNA: TGTGCCAGCAGCCCCGAGGGACTAGCTGAAGAGACCCAGTACTTC
CDR3: CASSPEGLAEETQYF

J: TRBJ1-1
V: TRBV23-1
size: -
D: -
DNA: TGCGCCAGCAGTCAGTGTCGGTCCGGGGGACCGTCTACTTTCTTT
CDR3: CASSQCRSGGPSTFF

J: TRBJ2-1
V: TRBV2
size: -
D: -
DNA: TGTGCCAGCACTACCCGAAGCAATGAGCAGTTCTTC
CDR3: CASTTRSNEQFF

J: TRBJ1-5
V: TRBV19
size: -
D: TRBD1
DNA: TGTGCCAGTAGGGACAGGGGAGCCCTTAGCAATCAGCCCCAGCATTTT
CDR3: CASRDRGALSNQPQHF

J: TRBJ2-2
V: TRBV10-3
size: -
D: -
DNA: TGTGCCATCAGTGAGATCGGGAACACCGGGGAGCTGTTTTTT
CDR3: CAISEIGNTGELFF